This note documents a single TCR beta chain sequence. Its antigen is unknown. Having corrective surgery for congenital heart defects, healthy Finnish infants were the ones who donated. Blood DNA came from all available leukocytes, not a fixed cell number. The CDR3 is 16 amino acids. Germline-derived CDR1 and CDR2 are MGHRA and YSYEKL. V lost 1 base to trimming and J lost 2 bases, with 14 bases between them. The data belong to a study of human thymus T cells. Study-wide results and caveats: Apparent skewing of V and J gene usage characterized both thymic and blood repertoires.

Generated by immunoSEQ multiplex PCR, the TCRdb table keeps only in-frame clones and is missing some. Seen here are approximately 46,000 clones, approximately 95% observed once, and the top ten hold 0.15% to 0.2%. The chain has TRBV4-1 and TRBJ2-5, with D possibly being TRBD2 (5 bases). The sequence derives from a girl under two years old with a congenital heart defect but otherwise immunologically healthy. Sequenced sample: blood. The CDR3 protein is CASSQVARGIQETQYF. CDR3 in DNA: TGCGCCAGCAGCCAAGTCGCCCGAGGGATACAAGAGACCCAGTACTTC.